One and the same sample provided the 10 T cell receptor beta chains below, sequenced in a study of technical replicates of blood from a few donors. Repertoires were generated with immunoSEQ multiplex PCR, while TCRdb's copy carries only in-frame clones and drops some. The sample has 65,000 to 90,000 clones; about 90% are singletons. The sequenced material came from T cells isolated from PBMCs. The source of these receptors is a human donor in good health.

The chain uses TRBV9 and TRBJ1-2, with D possibly matching TRBD1 (5 bases). Per the germline V gene, CDR1 is SGDLS and CDR2 is YYNGEE. The CDR3 consists of 15 residues. V lost 5 bases and J 5 bases, leaving 19 bases between the germline ends. The DNA for the CDR3 is TGTGCCAGCAGAGGGGAGGGGACGCACAATTATGGCTACACCTTC. Its translation: CASRGEGTHNYGYTF.

The CDR3 DNA follows: TGTGCCAGCAGCGCCAACAGGGACACTGAAGCTTTCTTT. It codes for CASSANRDTEAFF. V is TRBV7-8 and J is TRBJ1-1; a weak D match, TRBD1 (6 bases). The CDR3 spans 13 residues. Looked up from germline, CDR1 is SGHVS and CDR2 is FQNEAQ. Trimming cost V 5 bases and J 3 bases, with 10 bases left between them.

This chain connects TRBV6-1 to TRBJ1-5; 10 positions match TRBD1. The V and J ends lost 5 bases and 14 bases, in that order; junction bases with no gene match: 3. Germline values: CDR1 MNHNS, CDR2 SASEGT. The CDR3 extends over 11 amino acids. CDR3 protein: CASSHGTGEHF. The CDR3 DNA sequence: TGTGCCAGCAGTCACGGGACAGGGGAGCATTTT.

V usage is TRBV7-3 and J usage is TRBJ2-3; perhaps TRBD1 as D (6 bases). The V and J ends lost 3 bases and 4 bases respectively, with 17 bases between them. Germline CDR1 is SGHTA and CDR2 is FQGTGA. The CDR3 runs 16 residues. The CDR3 sequence: CASSFQGREGADTQYF. In nucleotides, the CDR3 is TGTGCCAGCAGCTTTCAGGGACGCGAGGGGGCAGATACGCAGTATTTT.

The chain carries TRBV2 and TRBJ1-5, with TRBD1 as a possible D gene (5 bases). The CDR3 spans 13 residues. The ends were cut back, 1 base at V and 7 bases at J, with 8 bases in the middle. Germline V gene data show CDR1 as SNHLY and CDR2 as FYNNEI. CDR3 region: CASSEGGMQPQHF. The CDR3 DNA sequence: TGTGCCAGCAGTGAAGGGGGCATGCAGCCCCAGCATTTT.

V gene TRBV30 combines with J gene TRBJ1-2, with TRBD1 as a possible D gene (6 bases). The CDR3 totals 13 residues. Germline V gene data show CDR1 as GTSNPN and CDR2 as SVGIG (reference sequence). Trimming removed 3 bases from V and 5 bases from J, with 13 bases in between. Here the CDR3 DNA reads TGTGCCTGGAGCATAGGGGACAAATATGGCTACACCTTC. The encoded protein is CAWSIGDKYGYTF.

The chain employs TRBV7-9 and TRBJ2-7; D is possibly TRBD1 (6 bases). The V end lost 3 bases, the J end lost 5 bases, and 8 bases lay between the germline ends. CDR3 size: 12 residues. Germline loops: CDR1 SEHNR, CDR2 FQNEAQ (reference sequence). CDR3 residues: CASSLAGDEQYF. The DNA of the CDR3 is TGTGCCAGCAGCTTGGCAGGGGACGAGCAGTACTTC.

The J gene is TRBJ1-2, the V gene TRBV2; no clear D. The CDR3 sequence is 15 residues long. Trimming cost V 6 bases and J 4 bases, with 18 bases left between them. Germline V gene sequence: CDR1 SNHLY, CDR2 FYNNEI. CDR3 region: CASSRRPGRGYGYTF. DNA for the CDR3: TGTGCCAGCAGCCGTCGACCCGGGCGGGGCTATGGCTACACCTTC.

The gene calls are TRBV9 and TRBJ2-7; 7 nucleotides align to TRBD1. The CDR3 loop spans 14 amino acids. Germline CDR1 is SGDLS and CDR2 is YYNGEE. V dropped 3 bases and J dropped 4; count of bases not matched to a gene: 7. The CDR3 DNA sequence: TGTGCCAGCAGCGCCGCCAGGGGGTCTTACGAGCAGTACTTC. Its translation: CASSAARGSYEQYF.

The CDR3: CASGLAGTGEHYEQYF. The CDR3 DNA is TGTGCTAGTGGTTTGGCCGGGACAGGGGAACACTACGAGCAGTACTTC. V is TRBV12-5 and J is TRBJ2-7, with TRBD1 matching 10 bases. Germline V gene sequence: CDR1 LGHNT, CDR2 FRNRAP. V shed 1 base and J 3 bases; nucleotides not matched to a gene: 6. The CDR3 is 16 residues long. The variable domain in full, with the rest retrieved from reference TRBV12-5 and TRBJ2-7, is DARVTQTPRHKVTEMGQEVTMRCQPILGHNTVFWYRQTMMQGLELLAYFRNRAPLDDSGMPKDRFSAEMPDATLATLKIQPSEPRDSAVYFCASGLAGTGEHYEQYFGPGTRLTVT.